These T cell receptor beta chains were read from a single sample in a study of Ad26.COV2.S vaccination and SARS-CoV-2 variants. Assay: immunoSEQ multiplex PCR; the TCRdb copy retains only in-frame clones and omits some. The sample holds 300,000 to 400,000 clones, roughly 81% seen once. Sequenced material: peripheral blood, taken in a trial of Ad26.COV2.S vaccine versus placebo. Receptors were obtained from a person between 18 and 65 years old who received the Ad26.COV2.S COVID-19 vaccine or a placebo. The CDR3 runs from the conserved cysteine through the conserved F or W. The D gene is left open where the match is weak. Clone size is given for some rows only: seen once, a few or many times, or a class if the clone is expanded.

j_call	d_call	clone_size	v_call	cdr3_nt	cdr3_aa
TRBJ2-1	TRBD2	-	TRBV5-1	TGCGCCAGCAGCTTGGGGATCGCGGGGGGGCTGGGTGAGCAGTTCTTC	CASSLGIAGGLGEQFF
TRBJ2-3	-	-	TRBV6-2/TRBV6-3	TGTGCCAGCAGTTCCACAGATACGCAGTATTTT	CASSSTDTQYF
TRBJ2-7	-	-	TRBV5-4	TGTGCCAGCAGCCCCCAGGGGGGGGCGGGAGAGCAGTACTTC	CASSPQGGAGEQYF
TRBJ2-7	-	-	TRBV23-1	TGCGCCAGCAGGGTCAGGGGGCGCTGGGTTCGCGGGAGTAACGAGCAGTACTTC	CASRVRGRWVRGSNEQYF
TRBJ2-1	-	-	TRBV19	TGTGCCAGTAGTATAGGTGCGCGGGATGAGCAGTTCTTC	CASSIGARDEQFF
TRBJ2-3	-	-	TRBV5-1	TGCGCCAGCAGCTTGGTACCGATGAACAAAGGTTCTAGCACAGATACGCAGTATTTT	CASSLVPMNKGSSTDTQYF
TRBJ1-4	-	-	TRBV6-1	TGTGCCAGCAAATCCGGGTCAACTAATGAAAAACTGTTTTTT	CASKSGSTNEKLFF
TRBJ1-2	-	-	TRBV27	TGTGCCAGCAGTCCGCAGGGTTTCAATGGCTACACCTTC	CASSPQGFNGYTF
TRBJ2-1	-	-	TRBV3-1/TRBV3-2	TGTGCCAGCAGCAAGGACCTAGGGGAGCAGTTCTTC	CASSKDLGEQFF
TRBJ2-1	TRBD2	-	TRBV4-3	TGCGCCAGCAGTCCCGGGACTAGCGGGAGTAATGAGCAGTTCTTC	CASSPGTSGSNEQFF
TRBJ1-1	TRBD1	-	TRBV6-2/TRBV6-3	TGTGCCAGCAGTTCAGGGGGACAGGTGAACACTGAAGCTTTCTTT	CASSSGGQVNTEAFF
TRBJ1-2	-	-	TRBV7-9	TGTGCCAGCCAAAATCCAGGGTTGGGGAACTATGGCTACACCTTC	CASQNPGLGNYGYTF
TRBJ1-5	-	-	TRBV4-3	TGCGCCAGCAGCCAGACAGCCTATAGCAATCAGCCCCAGCATTTT	CASSQTAYSNQPQHF
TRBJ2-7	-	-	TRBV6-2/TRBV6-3	TGTGCCAGCAGTTACGAACAGGGATTCTCCTACGAGCAGTACTTC	CASSYEQGFSYEQYF
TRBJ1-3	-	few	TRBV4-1	TGCGCCAGCAGTTTCTTTGGGAGTTCCTCTGGAAACACCATATATTTT	CASSFFGSSSGNTIYF
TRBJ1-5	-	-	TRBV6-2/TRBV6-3	TGTGCCAGCAGCCTAGCAGGGTATAGCAATCAGCCCCAGCATTTT	CASSLAGYSNQPQHF
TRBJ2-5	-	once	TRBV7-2	TGTGCCAGCAGCTTAGTGGCAGGGGACCACCAAGAGACCCAGTACTTC	CASSLVAGDHQETQYF
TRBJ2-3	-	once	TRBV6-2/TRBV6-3	TGTGCCAGCAGTTACTCACCAGGGCTCGTAAGGAGCACAGATACGCAGTATTTT	CASSYSPGLVRSTDTQYF
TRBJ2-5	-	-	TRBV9	TGTGCCAGCAGCGTAGTAGGTGGGGTTGCAGAGACCCAGTACTTC	CASSVVGGVAETQYF
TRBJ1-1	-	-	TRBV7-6	TGTGCCAGCAGCCAATCCTGGGGGGACACTGAAGCTTTCTTT	CASSQSWGDTEAFF
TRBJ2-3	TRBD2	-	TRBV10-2	TGCGCCAGCAGTCATAGCGGGCGCACAGATACGCAGTATTTT	CASSHSGRTDTQYF
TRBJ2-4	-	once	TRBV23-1	TGCGCCAGCAGTCAATGTAGGTCGGTTACGGGTACACTAGCCAAAAACATTCAGTACTTC	CASSQCRSVTGTLAKNIQYF
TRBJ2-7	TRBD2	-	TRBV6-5	TGTGCCAGCGAAAAAAGCGGGGCCTACGAGCAGTACTTC	CASEKSGAYEQYF
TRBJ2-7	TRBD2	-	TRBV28	TGTGCCAGCACCGTGGGGGGGGATGTAGCCTACGAGCAGTACTTC	CASTVGGDVAYEQYF
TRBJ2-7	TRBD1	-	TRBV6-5	TGTGCCAGCAGGGGGACAGGATCCTACGAGCAGTACTTC	CASRGTGSYEQYF
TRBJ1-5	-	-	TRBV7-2	TGTGCCAGCAGCTTAGGGGCAGCCATAGATTGGCCCCAGCATTTT	CASSLGAAIDWPQHF
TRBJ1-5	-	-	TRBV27	TGTGCCAGCAGTTTCGGGCGGGGTAATCAGCCCCAGCATTTT	CASSFGRGNQPQHF
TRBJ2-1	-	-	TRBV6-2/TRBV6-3	TGTGCCAGCAGTTACTCTCGGTCTTACAATGAGCAGTTCTTC	CASSYSRSYNEQFF
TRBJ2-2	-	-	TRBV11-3	TGTGCCAGCAGCCTACACACCGGGGAGCTGTTTTTT	CASSLHTGELFF
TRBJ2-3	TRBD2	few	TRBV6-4	TGTGCCAGCAGTGAATCCGGGGGGGCAACAGATACGCAGTATTTT	CASSESGGATDTQYF
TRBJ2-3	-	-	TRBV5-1	TGCGCCAGCAGCTTACAGGGTGTAGTCACAGATACGCAGTATTTT	CASSLQGVVTDTQYF
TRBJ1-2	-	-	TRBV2	TGTGCCAGCAGTGAATGGCACCCTTTTGATTCAAGTGGCTATGGCTACACCTTC	CASSEWHPFDSSGYGYTF
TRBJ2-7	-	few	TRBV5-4	TGTGCCAGCAGCTTGGTGGGTGCCGAGCAGTACTTC	CASSLVGAEQYF
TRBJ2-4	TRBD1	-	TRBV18	TGTGCCAGCTCACCGATGCAGGGGGTCCGGGGCATTCAGTACTTC	CASSPMQGVRGIQYF
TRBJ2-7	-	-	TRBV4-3	TGCGCCAGCAGCCAACCAGACCAGGGCCTATACGAGCAGTACTTC	CASSQPDQGLYEQYF
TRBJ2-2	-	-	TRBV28	TGTGCCAGCAGGATGACTAGTACGGGTGCCGGGGAGCTGTTTTTT	CASRMTSTGAGELFF
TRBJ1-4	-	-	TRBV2	TGTGCCAGCAGACCCACCCCTGCTACTAATGAAAAACTGTTTTTT	CASRPTPATNEKLFF
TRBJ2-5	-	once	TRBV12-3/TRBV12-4	TGTGCCAGCAGTTTTTCCGGCGAGACCCAGTACTTC	CASSFSGETQYF
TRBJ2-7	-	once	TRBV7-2	TGTGCCAGCAGCTTCGGGAGTCAGGGGGCCTACGAGCAGTACTTC	CASSFGSQGAYEQYF
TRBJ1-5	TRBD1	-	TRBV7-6	TGTGCCAGCAGCTTAGTAGGGGGAGAACAGGGGAAGAGTCAGCCCCAGCATTTT	CASSLVGGEQGKSQPQHF
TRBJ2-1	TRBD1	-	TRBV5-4	TGTGCCAGCAGCCCTACAGGGGCCACGGGCATTAACAATGAGCAGTTCTTC	CASSPTGATGINNEQFF
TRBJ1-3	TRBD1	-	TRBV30	TGTGCCTGGTCAATAGGGACAGGATATGGAAACACCATATATTTT	CAWSIGTGYGNTIYF
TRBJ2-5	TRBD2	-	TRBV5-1	TGCGCCAGCAGCTTGGGATCTAGCGGGGGGCATCAAGAGACCCAGTACTTC	CASSLGSSGGHQETQYF
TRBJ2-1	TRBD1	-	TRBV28	TGTGCCAGTAGGAATGGGGGGACAGGGAACGATGAGCAGTTCTTC	CASRNGGTGNDEQFF
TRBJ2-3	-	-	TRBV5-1	TGCGCCAGCAGTGAGGAGAGTGGCACAGATACGCAGTATTTT	CASSEESGTDTQYF
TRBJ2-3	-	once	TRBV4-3	TGCGCCAGCAGCATCCAGAGGCCCCCGGGGAGAGATACGCAGTATTTT	CASSIQRPPGRDTQYF
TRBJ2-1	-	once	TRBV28	TGTGCCAGCAGTCTCACCCCAGGGGGACTCTACAATGAGCAGTTCTTC	CASSLTPGGLYNEQFF
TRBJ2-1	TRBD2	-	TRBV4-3	TGCGCCAGCAGCCAAGAAGGAGTAGCGGGGGTGATCAGCTCCTACAATGAGCAGTTCTTC	CASSQEGVAGVISSYNEQFF
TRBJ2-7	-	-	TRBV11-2	TGTGCCAGCAGCTTAGACCCCCCTAGCGTCTCCTACGAGCAGTACTTC	CASSLDPPSVSYEQYF
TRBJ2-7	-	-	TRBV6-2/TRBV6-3	TGTGCCAGCAGTTACGGTTTTGGTGAGCAGTACTTC	CASSYGFGEQYF
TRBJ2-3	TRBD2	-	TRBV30	TGTGCCTGGAAGCGGGGGACCACGGGAGATACGCAGTATTTT	CAWKRGTTGDTQYF
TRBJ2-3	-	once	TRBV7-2	TGTGCCAGCAGCTTAGCGTTGGACAGAGGGACAGATACGCAGTATTTT	CASSLALDRGTDTQYF
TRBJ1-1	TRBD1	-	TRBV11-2	TGTGCCAGCAGCCCGGACAGGGCTCATGAAGCTTTCTTT	CASSPDRAHEAFF
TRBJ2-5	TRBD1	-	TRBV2	TGTGCCAGCAGTCGACAGGGCAGGGCGGAGACCCAGTACTTC	CASSRQGRAETQYF
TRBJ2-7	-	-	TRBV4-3	TGCGCCAGCAGCCAAGATAGATTAGGGTACGAGCAGTACTTC	CASSQDRLGYEQYF